Listed below are T cell receptor beta chains from one sample, sequenced in a study of blood T cell repertoires in COVID-19. Clones were read by immunoSEQ multiplex PCR, and TCRdb kept only the in-frame ones, dropping some. The profile shows roughly 180,000 clones, roughly 80% of them singletons. Specimen: peripheral blood. These receptors were obtained from a woman in her forties with COVID-19, enrolled during active disease. The CDR3 runs from the conserved cysteine through the conserved F or W. The D gene is left open where the match is weak. Clone size is not always given. Where it is, it says once, few, many or a class for expanded clones.

TRBJ2-7 few NA TRBV30 TGTGCCTGGGGCCCCCCATACGAGCAGTACTTC CAWGPPYEQYF
TRBJ2-7 NA NA TRBV28 TGTGCCAGCATCCTAGCCCGGGGATCCTACGAGCAGTACTTC CASILARGSYEQYF
TRBJ2-5 NA TRBD1 TRBV5-5 TGTGCCAGCAGCCTGACGACAGGGGGCGAGGAGACCCAGTACTTC CASSLTTGGEETQYF
TRBJ2-2 NA NA TRBV6-1 TGTGCCAGCAGTGTGATGGGTTTTGGGAGCACCGGGGAGCTGTTTTTT CASSVMGFGSTGELFF
TRBJ2-3 NA NA TRBV7-3 TGTGCCAGCACCTCCGGGGTGGATACGCAGTATTTT CASTSGVDTQYF
TRBJ2-1 NA NA TRBV11-2 TGTGCCAGCAGACCTAAAGGGAGCTCCTACAATGAGCAGTTCTTC CASRPKGSSYNEQFF
TRBJ2-1 NA TRBD1 TRBV28 TGTGCCAGCAGTTTCAGGGGGCGGTACAATGAGCAGTTCTTC CASSFRGRYNEQFF
TRBJ1-4 NA TRBD1 TRBV19 TGTGCCAGTACCTCTCCGGGACAGGGAAATGAAAAACTGTTTTTT CASTSPGQGNEKLFF
TRBJ1-3 NA NA TRBV6-1 TGTGCCAGCAGTGAATCATTAAGCGGTGGGGGCTGGTCTGGAAACACCATATATTTT CASSESLSGGGWSGNTIYF
TRBJ1-3 NA NA TRBV5-4 TGTGCCAGCAGCTTTGACACCTCTGGAAACACCATATATTTT CASSFDTSGNTIYF
TRBJ1-4 NA TRBD1 TRBV6-6 TGTGCCAGCAGTTCCACAGGGGGAAGTGAAAAACTGTTTTTT CASSSTGGSEKLFF
TRBJ1-5 NA NA TRBV12-3/TRBV12-4 TGTGCCAGCAAACGGGGGGATCAGCCCCAGCATTTT CASKRGDQPQHF
TRBJ1-2 NA TRBD1 TRBV7-6 TGTGCCAGCAGCTCCCAGGGGGACAGGTGGGAAGGCTACACCTTC CASSSQGDRWEGYTF
TRBJ1-1 NA NA TRBV4-2 TGTGCCAGCAGCCAAGTAAATCCAGACTCTGAAGCTTTCTTT CASSQVNPDSEAFF